This paragraph reports one T cell receptor (beta chain). Its cognate antigen is unknown. These data are taken from a study of siplizumab effects on memory and regulatory T cells. Sequenced by immunoSEQ multiplex PCR; TCRdb stores in-frame clones only, minus some. In the table there are about 91,000 clones, 96% of which are singletons. J gave up 4 bases and V 5 bases, and 14 bases lay outside the gene matches. In germline, CDR1 is SGHRS, CDR2 YFSETQ. The CDR3 runs 17 residues. Study conclusions and caveats: Roughly 75-95% of proliferating CD4+ or CD8+ clones lacked an assignable naive or memory phenotype. Naive T cells, seemingly more diverse than memory cells, seemed major alloresponse contributors. Suppressive activity of Tregs proliferating in siplizumab cultures remained unconfirmed. Siplizumab significantly reduced alloreactive sequences traceable to unstimulated CD4+ memory cells.

The TCR originated in a human donor in good health. Source material: naive CD4+ T cells sorted from blood. The rearrangement uses TRBV5-1 and TRBJ2-7; 11 bases are shared with TRBD1. Here the CDR3 reads CASSPIIRDRGTYEQYF. The CDR3 DNA reads as TGCGCCAGCAGTCCTATTATCAGGGACAGGGGGACGTACGAGCAGTACTTC. The variable domain in full, with the rest retrieved from reference TRBV5-1 and TRBJ2-7, is KAGVTQTPRYLIKTRGQQVTLSCSPISGHRSVSWYQQTPGQGLQFLFEYFSETQRNKGNFPGRFSGRQFSNSRSEMNVSTLELGDSALYLCASSPIIRDRGTYEQYFGPGTRLTVT.